This TCR beta chain is drawn from a study of cytomegalovirus exposure and HLA in healthy donors. PCR amplification relied on 60 Vbeta primers (plus 13 Jbeta primers). Using immunoSEQ multiplex PCR, the repertoire was profiled, and TCRdb retains in-frame clones only, with some absent. The sample contains 75,000 to 90,000 clones, 70% to 80% of which appear only once. Trimming took off 1 base at V and 3 bases at J, with 10 bases between the two ends. Looked up from germline, CDR1 is LNHDA and CDR2 is SQIVND (reference sequence). CDR3 length: 14 residues. The chain recombines TRBV19 with TRBJ2-7; D is perhaps TRBD1 (6 bases). The sequenced sample was PBMCs. The TCR originated in a human donor in good health. The CDR3 coding sequence is TGTGCCAGTAGTATAGGGACAGTCGACTACGAGCAGTACTTC. It specifies CASSIGTVDYEQYF.